The clone carrying this T cell receptor (beta chain) was seen a handful of times. The data stem from a study of blood T cell repertoires in COVID-19. The method was immunoSEQ multiplex PCR; TCRdb's version includes in-frame clones alone and lacks a portion of them. The sample holds hundreds of thousands of clones; around nine tenths are singletons and the top ten take 7% to 10%. V trimming: 5 bases; J trimming: 3 bases; junction bases outside the gene matches: 4. This CDR3 spans 14 amino acids. The germline V gene has CDR1 SGHTA and CDR2 FQGNSA. The chain employs TRBV7-2 and TRBJ1-5, with TRBD1 identical over 7 bases. Sequenced sample: PBMCs or T cells enriched from blood (not recorded which). This receptor was identified in a woman aged 60-75 years who had recovered from COVID-19. The CDR3 spells CASSQQGNNQPQHF. The CDR3 DNA reads TGTGCCAGCAGCCAACAGGGGAACAATCAGCCCCAGCATTTT.